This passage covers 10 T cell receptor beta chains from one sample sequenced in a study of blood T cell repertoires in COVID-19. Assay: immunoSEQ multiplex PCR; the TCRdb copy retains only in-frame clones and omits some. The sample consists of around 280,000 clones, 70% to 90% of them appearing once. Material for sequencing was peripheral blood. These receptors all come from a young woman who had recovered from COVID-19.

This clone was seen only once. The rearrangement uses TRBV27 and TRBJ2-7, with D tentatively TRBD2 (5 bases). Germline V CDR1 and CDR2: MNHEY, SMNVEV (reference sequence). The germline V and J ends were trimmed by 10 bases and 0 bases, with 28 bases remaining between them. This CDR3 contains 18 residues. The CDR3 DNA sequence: TGTGCCACCTCCCCACGGTACCACCCCGGGGAGAGCTCCTACGAGCAGTACTTC. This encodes CATSPRYHPGESSYEQYF.

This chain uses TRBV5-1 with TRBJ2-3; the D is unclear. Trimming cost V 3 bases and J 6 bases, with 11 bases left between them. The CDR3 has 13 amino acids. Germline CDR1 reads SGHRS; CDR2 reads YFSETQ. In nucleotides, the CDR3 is TGCGCCAGCAGCTCGGGTAATAGCGATACGCAGTATTTT. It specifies CASSSGNSDTQYF.

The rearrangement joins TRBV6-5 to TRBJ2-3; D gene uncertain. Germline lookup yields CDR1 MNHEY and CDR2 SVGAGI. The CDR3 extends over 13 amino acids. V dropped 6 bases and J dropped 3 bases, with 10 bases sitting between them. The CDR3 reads CASSNRWTDTQYF. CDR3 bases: TGTGCCAGCAGCAACCGGTGGACAGATACGCAGTATTTT.

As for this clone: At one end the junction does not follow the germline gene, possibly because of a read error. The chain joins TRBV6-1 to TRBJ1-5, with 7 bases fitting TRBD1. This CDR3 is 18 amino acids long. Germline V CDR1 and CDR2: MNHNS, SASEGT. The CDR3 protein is CASREGLAGGGGNQPQHF. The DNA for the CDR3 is TGTGCCAGCAGGGAAGGTTTGGCAGGGGGAGGAGGCAATCAGCCCCAGCATTTT.

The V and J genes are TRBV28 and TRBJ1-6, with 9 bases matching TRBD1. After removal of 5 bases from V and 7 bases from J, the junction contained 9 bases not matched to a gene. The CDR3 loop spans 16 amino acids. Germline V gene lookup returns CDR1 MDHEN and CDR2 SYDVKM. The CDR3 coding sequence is TGTGCCAGCAGTCTCTTTGGACAGGGGACCAATTCACCCCTCCACTTT. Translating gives CASSLFGQGTNSPLHF.

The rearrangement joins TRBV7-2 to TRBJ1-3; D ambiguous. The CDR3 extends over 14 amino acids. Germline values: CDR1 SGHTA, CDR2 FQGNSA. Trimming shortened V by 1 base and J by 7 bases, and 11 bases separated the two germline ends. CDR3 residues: CASSLEEGPNTIYF. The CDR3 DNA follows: TGTGCCAGCAGCTTAGAGGAGGGTCCCAACACCATATATTTT.

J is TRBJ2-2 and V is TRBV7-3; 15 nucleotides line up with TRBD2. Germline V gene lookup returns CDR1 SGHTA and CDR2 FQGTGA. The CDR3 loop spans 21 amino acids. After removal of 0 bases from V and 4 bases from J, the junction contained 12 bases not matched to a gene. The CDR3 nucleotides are TGTGCCAGCAGCTTAACCCGCGTCGGGACTAGCGGGAGGTTGGTCACCGGGGAGCTGTTTTTT. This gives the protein CASSLTRVGTSGRLVTGELFF. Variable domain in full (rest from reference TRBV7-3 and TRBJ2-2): GAGVSQTPSNKVTEKGKYVELRCDPISGHTALYWYRQSLGQGPEFLIYFQGTGAADDSGLPNDRFFAVRPEGSVSTLKIQRTERGDSAVYLCASSLTRVGTSGRLVTGELFFGEGSRLTVL.

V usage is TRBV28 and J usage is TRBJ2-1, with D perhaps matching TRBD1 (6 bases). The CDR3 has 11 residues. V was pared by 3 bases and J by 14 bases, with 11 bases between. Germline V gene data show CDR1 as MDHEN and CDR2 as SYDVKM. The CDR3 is CASSFIQGKFF. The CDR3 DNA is TGTGCCAGCAGTTTTATCCAGGGGAAGTTCTTC.

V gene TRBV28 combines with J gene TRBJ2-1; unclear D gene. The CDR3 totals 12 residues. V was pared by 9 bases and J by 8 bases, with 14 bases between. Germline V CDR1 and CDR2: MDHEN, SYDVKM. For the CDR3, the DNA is TGTGCCAGTGACTCCCAGACGGATGAGCAGTTCTTC. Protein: CASDSQTDEQFF.

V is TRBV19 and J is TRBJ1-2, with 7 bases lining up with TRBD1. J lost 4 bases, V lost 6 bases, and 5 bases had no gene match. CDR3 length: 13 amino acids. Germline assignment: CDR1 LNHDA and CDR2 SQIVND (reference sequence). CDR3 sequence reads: CASSLRQGYGYTF. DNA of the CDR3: TGTGCCAGTAGCCTTCGACAGGGCTATGGCTACACCTTC.